One and the same sample provided the 28 T cell receptor beta chains below, sequenced in a study of cytomegalovirus exposure and HLA in healthy donors. The PCR made use of 60 Vbeta and 13 Jbeta primers. Profiling relied on immunoSEQ multiplex PCR, and the TCRdb table lists in-frame clones only, not all of them. The table shows 210,000 or so clones, with about 85% occurring only once. The sequenced material came from PBMCs. The source of these receptors is a girl aged 2-15 years in good health and CMV-seronegative.

This chain uses TRBV19 with TRBJ2-1; no reliable D call. The V and J ends lost 1 base and 0 bases respectively, with 7 bases between them. The CDR3 extends over 15 amino acids. CDR1 is LNHDA and CDR2 is SQIVND in the germline V gene (reference sequence). As DNA, the CDR3 is TGTGCCAGTAGTATAGCGGTTCCCTCCTACAATGAGCAGTTCTTC. It translates to CASSIAVPSYNEQFF. The full variable domain, in which reference TRBV19 and TRBJ2-1 provide the parts outside the CDR3, is DGGITQSPKYLFRKEGQNVTLSCEQNLNHDAMYWYRQDPGQGLRLIYYSQIVNDFQKGDIAEGYSVSREKKESFPLTVTSAQKNPTAFYLCASSIAVPSYNEQFFGPGTRLTVL.

The CDR3 protein is CASSRGNTEAFF. The CDR3 DNA sequence: TGTGCCAGCAGCCGAGGGAACACTGAAGCTTTCTTT. The J gene is TRBJ1-1, the V gene TRBV5-4; unclear D gene. The CDR3 sequence is 12 residues long. Germline V CDR1 and CDR2: SGHNT, YYREEE (reference sequence). Trimming removed 4 bases at V and 1 base at J, with 5 bases between. The full variable domain, in which reference TRBV5-4 and TRBJ1-1 provide the parts outside the CDR3, is ETGVTQSPTHLIKTRGQQVTLRCSSQSGHNTVSWYQQALGQGPQFIFQYYREEENGRGNFPPRFSGLQFPNYSSELNVNALELDDSALYLCASSRGNTEAFFGQGTRLTVV.

The chain links TRBV19 to TRBJ1-2; D remains unclear. V was cut by 1 base and J by 6 bases, with 9 bases left in between. The CDR3 loop spans 13 amino acids. CDR1 LNHDA and CDR2 SQIVND come from the germline V gene (reference sequence). This chain's CDR3 is CASSIVWSDGYTF. The CDR3, as DNA: TGTGCCAGTAGTATAGTCTGGTCGGATGGCTACACCTTC. Full variable domain (rest looked up from reference TRBV19 and TRBJ1-2): DGGITQSPKYLFRKEGQNVTLSCEQNLNHDAMYWYRQDPGQGLRLIYYSQIVNDFQKGDIAEGYSVSREKKESFPLTVTSAQKNPTAFYLCASSIVWSDGYTFGSGTRLTVV.

The chain combines TRBV6-5 with TRBJ2-5, with 11 bases fitting TRBD2. Germline trimming cut 5 bases from V and 7 bases from J; bases unmatched to any gene: 6. CDR1 and CDR2 from the germline V gene are MNHEY and SVGAGI. The CDR3 covers 14 residues. The CDR3: CASSRPTSGATQYF. The DNA of the CDR3 is TGTGCCAGCAGTCGTCCGACTAGCGGGGCGACCCAGTACTTC.

The chain joins TRBV10-1 to TRBJ2-3, with D tentatively TRBD1 (6 bases). This CDR3 is 16 amino acids long. From germline, CDR1 is WNHNN and CDR2 SYGVQD (reference sequence). Trimming stripped 0 bases from V and 4 bases from J, with 14 bases between. The chain's CDR3 is CASSESRTATPDTQYF. DNA of the CDR3: TGCGCCAGCAGTGAGTCTAGGACAGCAACCCCAGATACGCAGTATTTT.

This sequence joins TRBV27 and TRBJ2-1, with TRBD2 matching 9 bases. The V segment lost 3 bases and the J segment 9 bases; nucleotides outside the gene matches: 15. Germline CDR1 MNHEY, CDR2 SMNVEV (reference sequence). CDR3 length: 17 amino acids. The DNA of the CDR3 is TGTGCCAGCAGTTTCCTCCGGGCTAGCGGGAATCGGGGTGAGCAGTTCTTC. Translating it yields CASSFLRASGNRGEQFF.

The rearrangement uses TRBV7-6 and TRBJ1-5; 7 nucleotides line up with TRBD1. Trimming removed 1 base from V and 0 bases from J; junction bases left unmatched: 6. Germline assignment: CDR1 SGHVS and CDR2 FNYEAQ. The CDR3 is 17 amino acids. The CDR3 sequence: CASSLGQGPISNQPQHF. CDR3 nucleotide sequence: TGTGCCAGCAGCTTAGGACAGGGTCCAATTAGCAATCAGCCCCAGCATTTT.

The chain is built from TRBV20-1 and TRBJ2-3; 7 bases fit TRBD1. V lost 5 bases and J lost 8; bases outside the gene matches: 4. The CDR3 has 11 residues. The germline CDR1 and CDR2 sequences are DFQATT and SNEGSKA (reference sequence). The CDR3 spells CSAPGQSTQYF. In DNA form, the CDR3 reads TGCAGTGCTCCGGGACAGAGTACGCAGTATTTT.

Details on this clone: This same CDR3 is encoded by further DNA sequences in the sample. The chain links TRBV29-1 to TRBJ1-2; 7 positions agree with TRBD1. CDR3 size: 12 residues. CDR1 is SQVTM, CDR2 ANQGSEA, per germline. After removal of 7 bases from V and 2 bases from J, the junction contained 4 bases not matched to a gene. CDR3 sequence: CSGLTGNYGYTF. In DNA, the CDR3 is TGCAGCGGGTTGACAGGGAACTATGGCTACACCTTC.

This chain links TRBV6-5 with TRBJ1-1; D is ambiguous. Trimming removed 7 bases from V and 4 bases from J, with 13 bases in between. The CDR3 totals 13 residues. Germline CDR1 is MNHEY and CDR2 is SVGAGI. This CDR3 is CASMAFRGTEAFF. Written as DNA, the CDR3 is TGTGCCAGCATGGCATTCCGAGGCACTGAAGCTTTCTTT.

As DNA, the CDR3 is TGTGCCAATTCTGGGACAGTCATTCTTAGCAATCAGCCCCAGCATTTT. It codes for CANSGTVILSNQPQHF. The chain employs TRBV27 and TRBJ1-5; TRBD1 agrees at 7 bases. CDR1 MNHEY and CDR2 SMNVEV come from the germline V gene (reference sequence). The CDR3 loop spans 16 amino acids. With 10 bases clipped from V and 0 bases from J, the junction kept 12 bases outside the gene matches.

This clone occurred a few times. The genes are TRBV6-5 and TRBJ2-7, with D perhaps TRBD1 (6 bases). The CDR3 sequence is 13 residues long. The germline CDR1 and CDR2 sequences are MNHEY and SVGAGI. The V gene lost 5 bases and the J gene lost 2 bases, with 10 bases spanning the gap. CDR3 DNA sequence: TGTGCCAGCAGTCGCGGACAGCCCTACGAGCAGTACTTC. Translating gives CASSRGQPYEQYF.

The rearrangement uses TRBV4-2 and TRBJ2-2; TRBD2 matches 10 bases. Germline V gene data show CDR1 as LGHNA and CDR2 as YNFKEQ. The V segment lost 4 bases and the J segment 5 bases; nucleotides outside the gene matches: 7. This CDR3 has 16 residues. The CDR3 DNA reads TGTGCCAGCAGCCCCCCGGGAGCGGGAGGGACCGGGGAGCTGTTTTTT. This codes for CASSPPGAGGTGELFF.

The V gene is TRBV18, the J gene TRBJ1-1, with a possible D match to TRBD1 (5 bases). Per the germline V gene, CDR1 is KGHSH and CDR2 is LQKENI. Trimming cost V 6 bases and J 8 bases, with 16 bases left between them. The CDR3 has 13 residues. The CDR3 loop is CASSLSTALEAFF. As DNA, the CDR3 is TGTGCCAGCTCGCTCTCGACAGCCCTAGAAGCTTTCTTT.

CDR3 amino acids: CASSPTWLGGYTF. CDR3 nucleotides: TGTGCCAGCAGTCCGACCTGGTTGGGCGGCTACACCTTC. This rearrangement joins TRBV6-6 to TRBJ1-2; D is unclear. The CDR3 extends over 13 amino acids. The germline V and J ends were trimmed by 5 bases and 8 bases, with 15 bases remaining between them. Germline CDR1 is MNHNY and CDR2 is SVGAGI (reference sequence).

This chain links TRBV18 with TRBJ2-5; unclear D gene. Germline V gene data show CDR1 as KGHSH and CDR2 as LQKENI. V was cut by 3 bases and J by 5 bases, with 13 bases left in between. The CDR3 is 14 amino acids. The CDR3: CASSPSPGRETQYF. CDR3 DNA: TGTGCCAGCTCACCTTCCCCAGGAAGGGAGACCCAGTACTTC.

The chain links TRBV5-1 to TRBJ1-3; D might be TRBD1 (5 bases). CDR1 SGHRS and CDR2 YFSETQ come from the germline V gene. This CDR3 has 16 residues. V lost 0 bases, J lost 0 bases, and 10 bases lay in between. CDR3 amino acids: CASSLVSGDSGNTIYF. CDR3 DNA: TGCGCCAGCAGCTTGGTTTCGGGGGACTCTGGAAACACCATATATTTT.

This clone was recorded only once. The gene calls are TRBV6-5 and TRBJ2-5, with 10 bases matching TRBD2. The trim removed 8 bases at V and 2 bases at J, leaving 8 bases unmatched. The CDR3 totals 15 residues. Germline CDR1 reads MNHEY; CDR2 reads SVGAGI. The chain's CDR3 is CASRTGTSAQETQYF. As DNA, the CDR3 is TGTGCCAGCCGCACCGGGACTAGCGCTCAAGAGACCCAGTACTTC.

This chain uses TRBV4-1 with TRBJ2-7; weak D call: TRBD2 (6 bases). The CDR3 sequence is 16 residues long. Per germline, CDR1 MGHRA and CDR2 YSYEKL. Deletions cut 1 base from V and 4 bases from J, with 17 bases between. In DNA form, the CDR3 reads TGCGCCAGCAGCCAAGTACCAGCTCCAGGAGGGTACGAGCAGTACTTC. This sequence encodes CASSQVPAPGGYEQYF.

The V and J genes are TRBV11-2 and TRBJ2-1, with 11 bases aligning to TRBD2. CDR1 is SGHAT and CDR2 is FQNNGV in the germline V gene. V lost 4 bases and J lost 4; bases outside the gene matches: 3. This CDR3 has 15 amino acids. The DNA for the CDR3 is TGTGCCAGCAGCTCCGGACTAGCGGGTTACAATGAGCAGTTCTTC. Amino acid sequence: CASSSGLAGYNEQFF.

The chain uses TRBV19 and TRBJ1-4; 7 nucleotides line up with TRBD1. Germline V gene data show CDR1 as LNHDA and CDR2 as SQIVND (reference sequence). Losses at the gene ends were 5 bases for V and 7 bases for J; bases not matched to a gene: 7. The CDR3 spans 14 residues. The CDR3 loop is CASSWTGLGEKLFF. The CDR3 DNA is TGTGCCAGTAGTTGGACAGGATTGGGTGAAAAACTGTTTTTT. Supplemented by reference TRBV19 and TRBJ1-4, the full variable domain reads DGGITQSPKYLFRKEGQNVTLSCEQNLNHDAMYWYRQDPGQGLRLIYYSQIVNDFQKGDIAEGYSVSREKKESFPLTVTSAQKNPTAFYLCASSWTGLGEKLFFGSGTQLSVL.

DNA for the CDR3: TGTGCCAGCAGTTCCGGACAGGGGATCACAGATACGCAGTATTTT. Protein: CASSSGQGITDTQYF. This chain uses TRBV6-6 with TRBJ2-3; TRBD1 matches at 9 bases. After removal of 4 bases from V and 2 bases from J, the junction contained 4 bases not matched to a gene. CDR3 length: 15 amino acids. The germline CDR1 and CDR2 sequences are MNHNY and SVGAGI (reference sequence).

The V call is TRBV30, the J call TRBJ1-3; TRBD1 might be the D (5 bases). The germline gives CDR1 GTSNPN, CDR2 SVGIG (reference sequence). V was clipped by 3 bases and J by 0 bases, with 12 bases between them. This CDR3 spans 15 amino acids. This CDR3 reads CAWRGGVDSGNTIYF. The DNA for the CDR3 is TGTGCCTGGAGGGGGGGGGTAGACTCTGGAAACACCATATATTTT.

This chain connects TRBV19 to TRBJ2-7; 7 positions agree with TRBD1. The CDR3 consists of 15 residues. The V gene's germline CDR1 is LNHDA and CDR2 SQIVND (reference sequence). The V and J ends lost 1 base and 2 bases, in that order; junction bases with no gene match: 5. DNA for the CDR3: TGTGCCAGTAGTATAGGTCCGGGACAGACCTACGAGCAGTACTTC. Translation gives CASSIGPGQTYEQYF. Variable domain in full (rest from reference TRBV19 and TRBJ2-7): DGGITQSPKYLFRKEGQNVTLSCEQNLNHDAMYWYRQDPGQGLRLIYYSQIVNDFQKGDIAEGYSVSREKKESFPLTVTSAQKNPTAFYLCASSIGPGQTYEQYFGPGTRLTVT.

This sequence joins TRBV10-3 and TRBJ1-4, with TRBD1 matching over 9 bases. Trimming at V came to 0 bases and at J to 10 bases, leaving 12 bases not matched to a gene. The CDR3 is made up of 17 amino acids. CDR1 ENHRY and CDR2 SYGVKD come from the germline V gene. CDR3 nucleotides: TGTGCCATCAGTGAGTCGAATAAGGGACAGGGATTAGGAAAACTGTTTTTT. Translated, it gives CAISESNKGQGLGKLFF.

This clone occurred a few times. The chain joins TRBV7-6 to TRBJ1-1; 9 bases align to TRBD1. Germline V CDR1 and CDR2: SGHVS, FNYEAQ. Trimming removed 5 bases from V and 0 bases from J; junction bases left unmatched: 13. The CDR3 length is 18 residues. In nucleotides, the CDR3 is TGTGCCAGCAGCCTTTCGGACAGGGGCGAACATATGAACACTGAAGCTTTCTTT. Residues: CASSLSDRGEHMNTEAFF.

The V gene is TRBV4-1, the J gene TRBJ1-2; 12 bases match TRBD1. Germline-derived CDR1 and CDR2 are MGHRA and YSYEKL. The CDR3 contains 18 residues. Trimming cost V 7 bases and J 3 bases; bases outside gene matches: 15. Here the CDR3 reads CASTGVNPGQGAYYGYTF. The CDR3 region has the DNA TGCGCCAGCACCGGAGTAAACCCGGGACAGGGGGCTTACTATGGCTACACCTTC.

The chain links TRBV7-3 to TRBJ2-3; the match to TRBD2 covers 14 bases. This CDR3 is built from 15 residues. The ends lost 5 bases at V and 7 bases at J; junction bases unmatched: 5. CDR1 and CDR2 (germline): SGHTA, FQGTGA. The CDR3 DNA sequence: TGTGCCAGCAGCCGACTAGCGGGGGGGCCAAATACGCAGTATTTT. This encodes CASSRLAGGPNTQYF.